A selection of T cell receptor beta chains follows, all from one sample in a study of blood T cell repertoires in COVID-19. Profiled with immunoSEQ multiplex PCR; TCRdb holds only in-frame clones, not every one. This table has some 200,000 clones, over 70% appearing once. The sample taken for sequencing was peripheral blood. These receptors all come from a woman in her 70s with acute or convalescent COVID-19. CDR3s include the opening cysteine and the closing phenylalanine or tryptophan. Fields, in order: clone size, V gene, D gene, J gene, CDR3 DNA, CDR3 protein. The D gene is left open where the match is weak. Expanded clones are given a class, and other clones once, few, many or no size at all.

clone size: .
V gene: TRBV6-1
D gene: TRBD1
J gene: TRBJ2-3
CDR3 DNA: TGTGCCAGCAGTTATACAGGGGCAGATACGCAGTATTTT
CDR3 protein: CASSYTGADTQYF

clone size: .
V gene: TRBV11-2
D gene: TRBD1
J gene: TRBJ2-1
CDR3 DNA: TGTGCCAGCAGATTCAGGGGGCCCTACAATGAGCAGTTCTTC
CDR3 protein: CASRFRGPYNEQFF

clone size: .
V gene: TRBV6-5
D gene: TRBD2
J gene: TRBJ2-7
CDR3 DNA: TGTGCCAGCAGTTCGACTAGCGACGAGCAGTACTTC
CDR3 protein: CASSSTSDEQYF

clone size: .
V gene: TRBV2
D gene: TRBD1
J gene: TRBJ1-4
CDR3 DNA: TGTGCCAGCAGGGATGACCAGGGGGCCGATGAAAAACTGTTTTTT
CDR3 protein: CASRDDQGADEKLFF

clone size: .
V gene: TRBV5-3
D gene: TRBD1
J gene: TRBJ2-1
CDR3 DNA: TGTGCCAGAAGCTTACCGGGACAGGGGTCCCATGAGCAGTTCTTC
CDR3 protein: CARSLPGQGSHEQFF

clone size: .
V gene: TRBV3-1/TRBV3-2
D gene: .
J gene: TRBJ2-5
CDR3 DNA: TGTGCCAGCAGCCAAGATCTAGTTTTGGCACGAGAGACCCAGTACTTC
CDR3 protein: CASSQDLVLARETQYF

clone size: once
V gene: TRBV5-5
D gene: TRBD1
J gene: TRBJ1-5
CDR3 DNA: TGTGCCAGCAGCCCGGACTTGGGGACAGGGTTCAATCAGCCCCAGCATTTT
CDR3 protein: CASSPDLGTGFNQPQHF

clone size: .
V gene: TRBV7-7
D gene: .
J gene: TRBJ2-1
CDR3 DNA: TGTGCCAGCAGCTTAGAGGAGGAAAGCAATGAGCAGTTCTTC
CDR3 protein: CASSLEEESNEQFF

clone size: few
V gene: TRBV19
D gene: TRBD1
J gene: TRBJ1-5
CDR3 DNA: TGTGCCAGTAGTATAGACTCTAGGGGGCTGGAGCCCCAGCATTTT
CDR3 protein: CASSIDSRGLEPQHF

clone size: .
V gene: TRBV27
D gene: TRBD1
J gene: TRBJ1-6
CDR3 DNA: TGTGCCAGCAGTGGGGGACAGGCAGTGGCACCCCTCCACTTT
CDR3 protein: CASSGGQAVAPLHF

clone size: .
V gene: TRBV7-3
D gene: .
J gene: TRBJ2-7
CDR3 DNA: TGTGCCAGCAGCTTAAATCCAGGGCCCTACGAGCAGTACTTC
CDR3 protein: CASSLNPGPYEQYF

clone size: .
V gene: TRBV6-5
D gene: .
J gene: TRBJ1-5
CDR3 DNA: TGTGCCAGCAGTTACTCTGGGGGGAATCAGCCCCAGCATTTT
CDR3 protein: CASSYSGGNQPQHF

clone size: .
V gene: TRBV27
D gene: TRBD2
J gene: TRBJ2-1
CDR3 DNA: TGTGCCAGCAGTTACCGACCCCCCTTCGGACTAGCGGGAATCAGGCTAGATATGGGTGAGCAGTTCTTC
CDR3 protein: CASSYRPPFGLAGIRLDMGEQFF

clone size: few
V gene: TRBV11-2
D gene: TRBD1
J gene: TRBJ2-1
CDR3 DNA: TGTGCCAGCAGCTCAGGGGGCTCCTACAATGAGCAGTTCTTC
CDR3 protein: CASSSGGSYNEQFF

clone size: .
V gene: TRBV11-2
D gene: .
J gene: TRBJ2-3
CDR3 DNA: TGTGCCAGCAGCCCTCGCGGAGATGTGGAGTATTTT
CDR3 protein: CASSPRGDVEYF

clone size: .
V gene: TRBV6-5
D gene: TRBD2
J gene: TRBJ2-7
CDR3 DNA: TGTGCCAGCAGTATCGGACTAGCTTACGAGCAGTACTTC
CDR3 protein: CASSIGLAYEQYF

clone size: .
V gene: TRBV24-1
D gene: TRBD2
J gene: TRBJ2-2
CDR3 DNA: TGTGCCACCAGTGATTTTAAGACTAGCCCAGCGAACACCGGGGAGCTGTTTTTT
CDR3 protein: CATSDFKTSPANTGELFF

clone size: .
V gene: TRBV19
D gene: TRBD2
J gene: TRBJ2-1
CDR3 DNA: TGTGCCAGTAGGGCCGGGACTAGCGGGAGTGATGAGCAGTTCTTC
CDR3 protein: CASRAGTSGSDEQFF

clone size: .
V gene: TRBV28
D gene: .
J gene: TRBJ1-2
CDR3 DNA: TGTGCCAGCAGCCCAACTTGGGGGGGTAACTATGGCTACACCTTC
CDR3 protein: CASSPTWGGNYGYTF

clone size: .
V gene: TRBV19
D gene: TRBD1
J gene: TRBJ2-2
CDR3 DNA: TGTGCCAGTCTTACCGGACAGGGCGCCGGGGAGCTGTTTTTT
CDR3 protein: CASLTGQGAGELFF

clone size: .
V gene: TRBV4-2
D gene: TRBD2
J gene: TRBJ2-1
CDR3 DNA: TGTGCCAGCAGCCACGGGACTAGCGGGACCGGCAATGAGCAGTTCTTC
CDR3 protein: CASSHGTSGTGNEQFF

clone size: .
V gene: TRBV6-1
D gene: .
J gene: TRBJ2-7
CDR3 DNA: TGTGCCAGCAGTGAAGTGGGGGCTTTCGAGCAGTACTTC
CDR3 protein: CASSEVGAFEQYF

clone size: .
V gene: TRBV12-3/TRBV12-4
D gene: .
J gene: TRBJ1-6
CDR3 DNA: TGTGCCAGCAGTTTATCCCCGAATTCACCCCTCCACTTT
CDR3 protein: CASSLSPNSPLHF

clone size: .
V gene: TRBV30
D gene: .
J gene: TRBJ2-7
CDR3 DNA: TGTGCCTGGAGTTCGGCCTACGAGCAGTACTTC
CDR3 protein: CAWSSAYEQYF

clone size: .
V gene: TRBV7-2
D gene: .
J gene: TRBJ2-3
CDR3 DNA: TGTGCCAGCAGCTTAGGGGCCTCGGATACGCAGTATTTT
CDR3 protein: CASSLGASDTQYF

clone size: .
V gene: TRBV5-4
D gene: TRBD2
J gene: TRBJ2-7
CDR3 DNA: TGTGCCAGCAGCTTGGGGAGCGGGAGAGACGAGCAGTACTTC
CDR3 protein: CASSLGSGRDEQYF

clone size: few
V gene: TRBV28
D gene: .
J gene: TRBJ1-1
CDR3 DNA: TGTGCCAGCACCTCGACAGGTCGGAACACTGAAGCTTTCTTT
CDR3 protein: CASTSTGRNTEAFF

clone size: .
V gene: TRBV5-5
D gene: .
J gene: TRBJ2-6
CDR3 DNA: TGTGCCAGCAGCGTTCCGGGGTCAGAGGCCAACGTCCTGACTTTC
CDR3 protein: CASSVPGSEANVLTF

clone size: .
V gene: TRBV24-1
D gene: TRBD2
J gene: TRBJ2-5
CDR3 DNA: TGTGCCACCAGTGATCCGGGACTAGCGGGCGCAGGAGAGACCCAGTACTTC
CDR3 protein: CATSDPGLAGAGETQYF

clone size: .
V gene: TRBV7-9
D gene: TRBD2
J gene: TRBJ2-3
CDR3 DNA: TGTGCCAGCAGCAAGGGACTAGCGGGAGAAACAGATACGCAGTATTTT
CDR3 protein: CASSKGLAGETDTQYF

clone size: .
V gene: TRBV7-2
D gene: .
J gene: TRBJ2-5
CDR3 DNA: TGTGCCAGCATCCCACGGGTCCCGGAGGAGACCCAGTACTTC
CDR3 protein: CASIPRVPEETQYF

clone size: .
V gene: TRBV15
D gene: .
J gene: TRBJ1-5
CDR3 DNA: TGTGCCACCAGCAGACGCGGGGGGAAAGGCCAGCCCCAGCATTTT
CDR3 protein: CATSRRGGKGQPQHF

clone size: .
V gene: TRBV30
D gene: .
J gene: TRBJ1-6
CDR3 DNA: TGTGCCCGCGGGCCTCCCCTCCACTTT
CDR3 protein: CARGPPLHF

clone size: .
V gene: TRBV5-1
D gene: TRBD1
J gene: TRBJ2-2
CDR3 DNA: TGCGCCAGCAGCTTGGAAGGTCCGGGACAGGGGCGAACGAACACCGGGGAGCTGTTTTTT
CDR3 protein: CASSLEGPGQGRTNTGELFF

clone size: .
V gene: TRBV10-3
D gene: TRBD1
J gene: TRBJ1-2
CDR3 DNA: TGTGCCACCGTGGGACAGCCCGCTAACTATGGCTACACCTTC
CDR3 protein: CATVGQPANYGYTF

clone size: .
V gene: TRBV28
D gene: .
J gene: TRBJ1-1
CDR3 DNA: TGTGCCAGCAGTTTACCTCAGGGGCCTGAAGCTTTCTTT
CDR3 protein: CASSLPQGPEAFF

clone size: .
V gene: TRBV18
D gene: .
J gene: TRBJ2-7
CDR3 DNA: TGTGCCAGCTCACCTATTCCCTACGAGCAGTACTTC
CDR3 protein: CASSPIPYEQYF

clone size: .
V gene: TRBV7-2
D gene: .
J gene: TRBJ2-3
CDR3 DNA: TGTGCCAGCAGTCTACTAGGTGCCACAGATACGCAGTATTTT
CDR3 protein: CASSLLGATDTQYF

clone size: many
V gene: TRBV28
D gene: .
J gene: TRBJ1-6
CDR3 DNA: TGTGCCAGCAGTTTTTCTCGTGGACAGTATAATTCACCCCTCCACTTT
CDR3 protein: CASSFSRGQYNSPLHF

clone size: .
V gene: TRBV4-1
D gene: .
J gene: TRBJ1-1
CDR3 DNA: TGCGCCAGCAGCCAAGATGGCGGGGGTACATCAGGCACTGAAGCTTTCTTT
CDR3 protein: CASSQDGGGTSGTEAFF

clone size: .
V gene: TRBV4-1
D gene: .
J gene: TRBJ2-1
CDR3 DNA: TGCGCCAGCAGCCAACCATTCGCGGGAAACTACAATGAGCAGTTCTTC
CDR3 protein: CASSQPFAGNYNEQFF

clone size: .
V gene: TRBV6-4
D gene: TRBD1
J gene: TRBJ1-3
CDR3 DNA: TGTGCCAGCAGGGCGACAGGGCCCCTCTCTGGAAACACCATATATTTT
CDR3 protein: CASRATGPLSGNTIYF

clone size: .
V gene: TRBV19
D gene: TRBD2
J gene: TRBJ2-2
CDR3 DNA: TGTGCCACGAGGACTAGCAGGAACACCGGGGAGCTGTTTTTT
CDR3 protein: CATRTSRNTGELFF

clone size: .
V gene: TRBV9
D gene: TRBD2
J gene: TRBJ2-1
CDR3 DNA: TGTGCCAGCAGCTTGAGAGGACTAGCGGGAGATAATGAGCAGTTCTTC
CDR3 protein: CASSLRGLAGDNEQFF

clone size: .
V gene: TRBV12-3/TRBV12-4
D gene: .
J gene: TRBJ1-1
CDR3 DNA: TGTGCCAGCAGCAAGGACACGAACACTGAAGCTTTCTTT
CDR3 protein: CASSKDTNTEAFF

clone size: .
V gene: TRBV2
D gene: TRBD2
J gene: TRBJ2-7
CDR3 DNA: TGTGCCAGCTCGGCGGGAGCCGGCGAGCAGTACTTC
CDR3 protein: CASSAGAGEQYF

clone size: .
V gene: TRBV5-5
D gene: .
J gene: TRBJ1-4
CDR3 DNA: TGTGCCAGCAGCTTCGGACACCCTATTAGTGGAAAACTGTTTTTT
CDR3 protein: CASSFGHPISGKLFF

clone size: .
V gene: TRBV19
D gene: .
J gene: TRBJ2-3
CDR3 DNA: TGTGCCAGTCAGAGGGAGTTCACAGATACGCAGTATTTT
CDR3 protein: CASQREFTDTQYF

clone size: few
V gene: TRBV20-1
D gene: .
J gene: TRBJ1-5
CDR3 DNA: TGCAGTGCTAGTCCCTTGGGAGGGGCCGATCAGCCCCAGCATTTT
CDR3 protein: CSASPLGGADQPQHF

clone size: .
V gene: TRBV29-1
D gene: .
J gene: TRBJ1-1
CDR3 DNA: TGCAGCGTTGACCCCGGGGGGACTGAAGCTTTCTTT
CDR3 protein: CSVDPGGTEAFF